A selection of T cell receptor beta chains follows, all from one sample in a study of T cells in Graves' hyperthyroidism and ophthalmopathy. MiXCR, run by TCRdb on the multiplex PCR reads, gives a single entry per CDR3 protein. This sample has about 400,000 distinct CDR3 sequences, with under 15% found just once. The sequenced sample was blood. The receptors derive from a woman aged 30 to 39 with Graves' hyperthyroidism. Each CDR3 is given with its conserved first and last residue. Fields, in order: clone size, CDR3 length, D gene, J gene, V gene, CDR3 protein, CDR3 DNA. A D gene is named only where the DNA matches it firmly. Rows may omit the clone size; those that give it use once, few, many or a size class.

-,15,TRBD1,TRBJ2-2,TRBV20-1,CGARVDRGRTGELFF,TGCGGTGCTAGAGTAGACAGGGGCCGGACCGGGGAGCTGTTTTTT
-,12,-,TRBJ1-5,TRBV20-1,CSAWGVAQPQHF,TGCAGTGCCTGGGGGGTTGCTCAGCCCCAGCATTTT
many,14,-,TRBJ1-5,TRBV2,CASTVQVNNQPQHF,TGTGCCAGCACGGTTCAGGTGAACAATCAGCCCCAGCATTTT
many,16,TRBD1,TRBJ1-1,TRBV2,CASSVGTGVLNTEAFF,TGTGCCAGCAGTGTGGGGACAGGGGTCCTGAACACTGAAGCTTTCTTT
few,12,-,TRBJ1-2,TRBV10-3,CAISESINGYTF,TGTGCCATCAGTGAGTCGATTAATGGCTACACCTTC
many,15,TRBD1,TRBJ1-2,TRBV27,CASTLRTGFNYGYTF,TGTGCCAGCACCCTGAGGACAGGTTTTAACTATGGCTACACCTTC
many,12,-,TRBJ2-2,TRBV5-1,CASSQHVGELFF,TGCGCCAGCAGCCAACACGTCGGGGAGCTGTTTTTT
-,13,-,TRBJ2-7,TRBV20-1,CSAKGPGGYEQYF,TGCAGTGCCAAAGGCCCAGGGGGGTACGAGCAGTACTTC
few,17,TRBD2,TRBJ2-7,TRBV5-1,CASSSRPPSGSSNEQYF,TGCGCCAGCAGCTCCCGCCCTCCTAGCGGGAGTTCCAACGAGCAGTACTTC
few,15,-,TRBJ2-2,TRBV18,CASSPPGGSGGELFF,TGTGCCAGCTCACCCCCGGGCGGGTCCGGCGGGGAGCTGTTTTTT
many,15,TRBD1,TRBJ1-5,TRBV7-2,CASSLDRALGQPQHF,TGTGCCAGCAGCTTGGACAGGGCGCTGGGGCAGCCCCAGCATTTT
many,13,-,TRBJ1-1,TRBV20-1,CSGKVTVVAEAFF,TGCAGTGGAAAGGTGACAGTAGTTGCTGAAGCTTTCTTT
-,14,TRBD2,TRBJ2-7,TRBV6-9,CASTSERDSYEQYF,TGTGCCAGCACTTCGGAGCGGGACTCCTACGAGCAGTACTTC
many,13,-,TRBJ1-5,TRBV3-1,CASSLVSNQPQHF,TGTGCCAGCAGCTTGGTTAGCAATCAGCCCCAGCATTTT
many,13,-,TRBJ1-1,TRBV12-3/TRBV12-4,CASSGGRYTEAFF,TGTGCCAGCAGTGGGGGACGGTACACTGAAGCTTTCTTT
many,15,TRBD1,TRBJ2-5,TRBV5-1,CASSFGQGAGETQYF,TGCGCCAGCAGCTTCGGACAGGGGGCAGGAGAGACCCAGTACTTC
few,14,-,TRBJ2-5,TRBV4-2,CASSQDQGGRTQYF,TGTGCCAGCAGCCAAGATCAAGGCGGTCGGACCCAGTACTTC
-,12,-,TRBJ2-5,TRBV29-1,CSAQPGQETQYF,TGCAGCGCCCAGCCGGGCCAAGAGACCCAGTACTTC
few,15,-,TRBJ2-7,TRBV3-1,CASSPGRDSDYEQYF,TGTGCCAGCAGCCCGGGAAGGGACTCAGATTACGAGCAGTACTTC
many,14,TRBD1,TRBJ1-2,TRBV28,CASSTPGQYYGYTF,TGTGCCAGCAGCACCCCGGGACAGTACTATGGCTACACCTTC
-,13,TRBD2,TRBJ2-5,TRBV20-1,CTFKTSGKETQYF,TGCACTTTTAAGACTAGCGGGAAAGAGACCCAGTACTTC
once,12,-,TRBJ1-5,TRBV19,CASKPPSQPQHF,TGTGCCAGTAAACCCCCCTCCCAGCCCCAGCATTTT
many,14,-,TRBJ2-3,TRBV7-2,CATRPGQLRDTQYF,TGTGCCACGCGGCCGGGCCAACTTAGGGATACGCAGTATTTT
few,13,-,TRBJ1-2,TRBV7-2,CASSPGIHYGYTF,TGTGCCAGCAGCCCCGGGATCCACTATGGCTACACCTTC
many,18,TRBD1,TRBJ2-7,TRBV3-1,CASSQDSGTGIRFYEQYF,TGTGCCAGCAGCCAAGACTCCGGGACAGGGATCAGGTTTTACGAGCAGTACTTC
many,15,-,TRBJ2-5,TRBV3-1,CASSQSSGTQETQYF,TGTGCCAGCAGCCAGTCCAGCGGAACCCAAGAGACCCAGTACTTC